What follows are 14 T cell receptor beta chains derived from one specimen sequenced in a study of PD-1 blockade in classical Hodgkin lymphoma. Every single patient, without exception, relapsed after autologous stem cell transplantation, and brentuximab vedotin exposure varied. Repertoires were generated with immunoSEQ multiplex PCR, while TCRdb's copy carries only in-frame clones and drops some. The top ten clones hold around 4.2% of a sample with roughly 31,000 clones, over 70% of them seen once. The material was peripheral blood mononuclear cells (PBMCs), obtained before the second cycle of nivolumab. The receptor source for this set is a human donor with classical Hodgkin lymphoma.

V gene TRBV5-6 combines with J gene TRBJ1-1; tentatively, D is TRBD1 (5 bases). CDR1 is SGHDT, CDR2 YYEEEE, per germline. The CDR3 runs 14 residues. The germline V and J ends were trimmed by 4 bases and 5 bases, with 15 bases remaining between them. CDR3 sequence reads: CASSIGTRGTEAFF. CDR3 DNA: TGTGCCAGCAGCATCGGGACCCGTGGGACTGAAGCTTTCTTT.

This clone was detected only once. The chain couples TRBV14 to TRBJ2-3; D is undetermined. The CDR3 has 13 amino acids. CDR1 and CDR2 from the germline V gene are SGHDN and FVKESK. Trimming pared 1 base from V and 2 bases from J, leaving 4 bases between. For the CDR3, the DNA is TGTGCCAGCAGCCAAGGTAACACAGATACGCAGTATTTT. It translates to CASSQGNTDTQYF.

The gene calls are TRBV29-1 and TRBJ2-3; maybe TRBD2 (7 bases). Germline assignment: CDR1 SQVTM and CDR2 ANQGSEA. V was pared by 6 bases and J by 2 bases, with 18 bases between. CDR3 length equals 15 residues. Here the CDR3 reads CSVASGGAITDTQYF. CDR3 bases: TGCAGCGTGGCAAGTGGGGGGGCAATCACAGATACGCAGTATTTT.

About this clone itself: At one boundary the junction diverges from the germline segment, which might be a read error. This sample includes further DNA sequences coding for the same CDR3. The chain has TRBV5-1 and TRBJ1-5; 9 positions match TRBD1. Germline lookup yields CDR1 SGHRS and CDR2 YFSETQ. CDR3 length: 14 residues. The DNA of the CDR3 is TGCGCCAGCAGTTTGGGGACAGGGAATCAGCCCCAGCATTTT. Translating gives CASSLGTGNQPQHF.

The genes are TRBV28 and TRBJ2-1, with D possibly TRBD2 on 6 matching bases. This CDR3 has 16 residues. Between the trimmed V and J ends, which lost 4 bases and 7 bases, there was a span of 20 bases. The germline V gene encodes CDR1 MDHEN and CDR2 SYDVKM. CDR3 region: CASSSLGSANFNEQFF. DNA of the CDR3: TGTGCCAGCAGTTCCCTCGGGAGCGCGAATTTTAATGAGCAGTTCTTC.

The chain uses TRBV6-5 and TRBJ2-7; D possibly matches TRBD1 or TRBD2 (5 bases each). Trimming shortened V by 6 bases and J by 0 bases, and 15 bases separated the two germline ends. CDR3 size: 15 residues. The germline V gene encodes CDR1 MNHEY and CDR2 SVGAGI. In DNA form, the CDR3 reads TGTGCCAGCAGGGCGAGGGACGGTAGCTCCTACGAGCAGTACTTC. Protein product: CASRARDGSSYEQYF.

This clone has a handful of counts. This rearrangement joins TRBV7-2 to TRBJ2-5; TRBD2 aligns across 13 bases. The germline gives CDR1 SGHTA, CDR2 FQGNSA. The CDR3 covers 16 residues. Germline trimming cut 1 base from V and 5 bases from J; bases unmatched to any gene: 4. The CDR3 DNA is TGTGCCAGCAGCTTAGTACTAGCGGGGGGGCGGGAGACCCAGTACTTC. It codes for CASSLVLAGGRETQYF.

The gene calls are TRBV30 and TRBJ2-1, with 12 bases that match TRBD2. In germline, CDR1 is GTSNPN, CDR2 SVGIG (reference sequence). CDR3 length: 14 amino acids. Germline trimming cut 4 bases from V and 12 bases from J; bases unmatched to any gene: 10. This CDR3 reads CAWTGLAGPSPQFF. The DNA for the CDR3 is TGTGCCTGGACCGGACTAGCGGGACCGTCGCCGCAGTTCTTC.

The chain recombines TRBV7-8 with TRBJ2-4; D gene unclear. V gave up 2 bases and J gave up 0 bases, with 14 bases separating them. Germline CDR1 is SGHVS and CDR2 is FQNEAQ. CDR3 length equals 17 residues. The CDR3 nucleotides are TGTGCCAGCAGCTTACTCCAATCGATTCTAGCCAAAAACATTCAGTACTTC. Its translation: CASSLLQSILAKNIQYF.

The CDR3 DNA sequence: TGTGCCAGCTCACCTGAACCAGGGAATGGCTACACCTTC. Translation gives CASSPEPGNGYTF. The V and J genes are TRBV18 and TRBJ1-2; TRBD1 is a possible D gene (5 bases). Trimming stripped 3 bases from V and 6 bases from J, with 11 bases between. Germline lookup yields CDR1 KGHSH and CDR2 LQKENI. This CDR3 has 13 residues. The whole variable domain, remainder taken from reference TRBV18 and TRBJ1-2, is NAGVMQNPRHLVRRRGQEARLRCSPMKGHSHVYWYRQLPEEGLKFMVYLQKENIIDESGMPKERFSAEFPKEGPSILRIQQVVRGDSAAYFCASSPEPGNGYTFGSGTRLTVV.

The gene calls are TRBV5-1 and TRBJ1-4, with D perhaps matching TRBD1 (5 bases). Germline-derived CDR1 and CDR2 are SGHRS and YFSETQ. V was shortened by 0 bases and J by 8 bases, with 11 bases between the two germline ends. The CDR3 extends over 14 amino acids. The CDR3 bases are TGCGCCAGCAGCTTGGTGGGGACCGAGGAAAAACTGTTTTTT. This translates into CASSLVGTEEKLFF. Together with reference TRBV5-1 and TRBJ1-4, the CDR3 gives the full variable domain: KAGVTQTPRYLIKTRGQQVTLSCSPISGHRSVSWYQQTPGQGLQFLFEYFSETQRNKGNFPGRFSGRQFSNSRSEMNVSTLELGDSALYLCASSLVGTEEKLFFGSGTQLSVL.

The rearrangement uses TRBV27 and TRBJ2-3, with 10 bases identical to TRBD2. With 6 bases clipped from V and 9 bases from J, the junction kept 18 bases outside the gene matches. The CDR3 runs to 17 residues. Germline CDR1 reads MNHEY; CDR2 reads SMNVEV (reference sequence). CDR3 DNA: TGTGCCAGCAGGATGCTATTAGCGGGAGGCCTATCTCGGACGCAGTATTTT. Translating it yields CASRMLLAGGLSRTQYF.

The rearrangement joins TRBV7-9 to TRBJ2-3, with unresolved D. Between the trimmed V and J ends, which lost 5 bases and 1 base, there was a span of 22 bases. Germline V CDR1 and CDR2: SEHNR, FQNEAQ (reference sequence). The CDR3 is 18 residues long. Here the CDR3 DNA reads TGTGCCAGCAGCCACGAGGTTATGGGTCCTCGGGGCACAGATACGCAGTATTTT. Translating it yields CASSHEVMGPRGTDTQYF.

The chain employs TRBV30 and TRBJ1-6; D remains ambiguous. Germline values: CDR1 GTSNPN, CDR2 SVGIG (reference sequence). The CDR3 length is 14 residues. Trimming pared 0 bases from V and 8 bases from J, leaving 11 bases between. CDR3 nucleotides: TGTGCCTGGAGTGTAGTGCAGTCGTATTCACCCCTCCACTTT. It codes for CAWSVVQSYSPLHF.